These 22 T cell receptor beta chains originate from one sample sequenced in a study of PD-1 blockade in mismatch repair-deficient tumors. The method was immunoSEQ multiplex PCR; TCRdb's version includes in-frame clones alone and lacks a portion of them. Of 38,000 or so clones listed, 80% to 90% are singletons. Sample: peripheral blood, taken approximately 78 weeks after starting pembrolizumab. The receptors derive from an adult with mismatch repair-deficient cancer.

This chain joins TRBV19 and TRBJ2-2; no definite D call. Germline loops: CDR1 LNHDA, CDR2 SQIVND (reference sequence). The CDR3 is made up of 15 amino acids. Trimming left V 7 bases short and J 4 bases short, with 16 bases between. The CDR3 DNA reads TGTGCCAGTACCCCCGACCCCTACCCCACCGGGGAGCTGTTTTTT. As protein: CASTPDPYPTGELFF.

The rearrangement joins TRBV11-3 to TRBJ2-7; possibly TRBD2 for D (5 bases). This CDR3 contains 12 residues. Per the germline V gene, CDR1 is SGHNT and CDR2 is YENEEA. Trimming stripped 8 bases from V and 2 bases from J, with 10 bases between. CDR3 in amino acids: CASGLFTYEQYF. The CDR3 coding sequence is TGTGCCAGCGGACTCTTTACCTACGAGCAGTACTTC.

The sample holds a few counts of this clone. The V call is TRBV7-9, the J call TRBJ1-2; perhaps TRBD1 as D (5 bases). CDR3 size: 14 residues. V lost 3 bases, J lost 4 bases, and 12 bases lay in between. In germline, CDR1 is SEHNR, CDR2 FQNEAQ (reference sequence). The CDR3 nucleotides read TGTGCCAGCAGCTTGGGTCAGGGAGGCTATGGCTACACCTTC. The encoded protein is CASSLGQGGYGYTF.

The sample holds a few counts of this clone. The gene calls are TRBV4-2 and TRBJ2-3, with D unresolved. Per germline, CDR1 LGHNA and CDR2 YNFKEQ. Deletions cut 0 bases from V and 3 bases from J, with 10 bases between. The CDR3 contains 15 residues. DNA for the CDR3: TGTGCCAGCAGCCAAGAGCTCCTAGAAACAGATACGCAGTATTTT. Protein: CASSQELLETDTQYF.

V gene TRBV5-1 combines with J gene TRBJ2-7; tentatively, D is TRBD2 (7 bases). Trimming took off 4 bases at V and 5 bases at J, with 22 bases between the two ends. The germline gives CDR1 SGHRS, CDR2 YFSETQ. The CDR3 has 16 residues. This chain's CDR3 is CASSPGGGQLVDEQYF. The CDR3 DNA reads TGCGCCAGCAGCCCGGGAGGTGGACAGTTAGTCGACGAGCAGTACTTC.

The chain joins TRBV5-4 to TRBJ1-2; 7 bases are shared with TRBD1. Trimming took 1 base from V and 2 from J; bases not matched to a gene: 2. This CDR3 comprises 14 residues. Germline lookup yields CDR1 SGHNT and CDR2 YYREEE (reference sequence). CDR3 residues: CASSLTTGNYGYTF. CDR3 nucleotide sequence: TGTGCCAGCAGCTTGACGACAGGGAACTATGGCTACACCTTC. Using reference TRBV5-4 and TRBJ1-2 for the parts outside the CDR3, the full variable domain is ETGVTQSPTHLIKTRGQQVTLRCSSQSGHNTVSWYQQALGQGPQFIFQYYREEENGRGNFPPRFSGLQFPNYSSELNVNALELDDSALYLCASSLTTGNYGYTFGSGTRLTVV.

V usage is TRBV6-1 and J usage is TRBJ2-1, with D possibly being TRBD2 (6 bases). Germline V gives CDR1 MNHNS, CDR2 SASEGT. The CDR3 contains 11 residues. V was trimmed by 6 bases and J by 9 bases, leaving 9 bases between them. The CDR3 protein is CASREGIEQFF. The CDR3 region has the DNA TGTGCCAGCAGGGAGGGAATTGAGCAGTTCTTC.

The V gene is TRBV27, the J gene TRBJ2-1; D remains unclear. The CDR3 length is 13 residues. V shed 3 bases and J shed 6 bases, with 9 bases lying between them. Germline-derived CDR1 and CDR2 are MNHEY and SMNVEV (reference sequence). In nucleotides, the CDR3 is TGTGCCAGCAGTTTTAGCAGCAGCAATGAGCAGTTCTTC. The encoded protein is CASSFSSSNEQFF.

The chain carries TRBV6-5 and TRBJ1-3; D might be TRBD1 (6 bases). This CDR3 spans 15 amino acids. V lost 0 bases to trimming and J lost 4 bases, with 10 bases between them. Germline values: CDR1 MNHEY, CDR2 SVGAGI. The CDR3 loop reads CASSYSWGLGNTIYF. In DNA form, the CDR3 reads TGTGCCAGCAGTTACTCCTGGGGGCTCGGAAACACCATATATTTT.

The chain joins TRBV7-8 to TRBJ1-4, with 7 bases fitting TRBD1. The ends lost 5 bases at V and 5 bases at J; junction bases unmatched: 5. The CDR3 runs 14 residues. Per germline, CDR1 SGHVS and CDR2 FQNEAQ. This CDR3 is CASSPGQTNEKLFF. The CDR3 DNA is TGTGCCAGCAGCCCGGGACAGACAAATGAAAAACTGTTTTTT.

The chain is built from TRBV27 and TRBJ2-7; 10 bases line up with TRBD2. Germline V lookup: CDR1 MNHEY, CDR2 SMNVEV (reference sequence). With 7 bases clipped from V and 0 bases from J, the junction kept 6 bases outside the gene matches. The CDR3 consists of 15 residues. The CDR3, as DNA: TGTGCCAGCACTTTTAGCGGGAGGAGCTCCTACGAGCAGTACTTC. Its translation: CASTFSGRSSYEQYF.

The V and J genes are TRBV7-2 and TRBJ2-3; TRBD1 might be the D (7 bases). CDR3 length: 16 amino acids. CDR1 SGHTA and CDR2 FQGNSA come from the germline V gene. The V end was cut by 2 bases, the J end by 5 bases, with 17 bases between. The CDR3 spells CASSLLLGGGGDTQYF. The CDR3 DNA sequence: TGTGCCAGCAGCTTACTCCTAGGAGGGGGCGGAGATACGCAGTATTTT.

The CDR3 DNA reads as TGTGCCAGCTCACCACCCTCGCGGGGTACAGATACGCAGTATTTT. Protein: CASSPPSRGTDTQYF. The V call is TRBV18, the J call TRBJ2-3; tentative D call: TRBD2 (6 bases). Germline CDR1 is KGHSH and CDR2 is LQKENI. Trimming stripped 0 bases from V and 3 bases from J, with 10 bases between. This CDR3 is built from 15 residues. Combining the CDR3 with reference TRBV18 and TRBJ2-3 gives the whole variable domain NAGVMQNPRHLVRRRGQEARLRCSPMKGHSHVYWYRQLPEEGLKFMVYLQKENIIDESGMPKERFSAEFPKEGPSILRIQQVVRGDSAAYFCASSPPSRGTDTQYFGPGTRLTVL.

The chain uses TRBV9 and TRBJ2-2, with a tentative D call TRBD2 (5 bases). V was pared by 0 bases and J by 7 bases, with 7 bases between. The germline CDR1 and CDR2 sequences are SGDLS and YYNGEE. This CDR3 has 13 amino acids. This CDR3 is CASSVARGGELFF. In DNA, the CDR3 is TGTGCCAGCAGCGTAGCTCGGGGCGGGGAGCTGTTTTTT.

The chain combines TRBV29-1 with TRBJ2-5; TRBD2 matches 11 bases. The J segment lost 1 base and the V segment lost 4 bases, leaving 2 bases of the junction unmatched. CDR1 is SQVTM and CDR2 is ANQGSEA in the germline V gene. This CDR3 comprises 14 residues. The CDR3, as DNA: TGCAGCGTTGCACTAGCGGGGGCCCAAGAGACCCAGTACTTC. Encoded protein: CSVALAGAQETQYF.

The V gene is TRBV6-6, the J gene TRBJ2-7, with D possibly called TRBD1 or TRBD2 (6 bases each). V shed 4 bases and J shed 6 bases, with 22 bases lying between them. The V gene's germline CDR1 is MNHNY and CDR2 SVGAGI (reference sequence). The CDR3 runs to 16 residues. The CDR3 nucleotides read TGTGCCAGCAGTTCTATACTCAGGGGAAGGAGGGTCGAGCAGTACTTC. Translated: CASSSILRGRRVEQYF.

The rearrangement uses TRBV13 and TRBJ2-5; D is uncertain. Per germline, CDR1 PRHDT and CDR2 FYEKMQ (reference sequence). The CDR3 is made up of 11 amino acids. V dropped 3 bases and J dropped 1 base, with 0 bases sitting between them. The CDR3 sequence: CASSFQETQYF. The CDR3 DNA reads TGTGCCAGCAGCTTCCAAGAGACCCAGTACTTC. Filled out from reference TRBV13 and TRBJ2-5, the complete variable domain reads AAGVIQSPRHLIKEKRETATLKCYPIPRHDTVYWYQQGPGQDPQFLISFYEKMQSDKGSIPDRFSAQQFSDYHSELNMSSLELGDSALYFCASSFQETQYFGPGTRLLVL.

This rearrangement joins TRBV6-6 to TRBJ2-7; the D gene is possibly TRBD2 (6 bases). CDR1 is MNHNY, CDR2 SVGAGI, per germline (reference sequence). There are 15 residues in the CDR3. The V end was cut by 10 bases, the J end by 1 base, with 20 bases between. The DNA for the CDR3 is TGTGCCACCTGGCCGCGACTAGTCGGATCCTACGAGCAGTACTTC. Translating gives CATWPRLVGSYEQYF.

The chain employs TRBV10-1 and TRBJ2-1; 12 bases align to TRBD2. V lost 4 bases, J lost 0 bases, and 13 bases stayed unmatched. Germline V gene sequence: CDR1 WNHNN, CDR2 SYGVQD (reference sequence). The CDR3 loop spans 20 amino acids. This chain's CDR3 is CASSGSRLAGGPVSYNEQFF. In nucleotides, the CDR3 is TGCGCCAGCAGTGGTTCGCGGCTAGCGGGAGGGCCCGTCTCCTACAATGAGCAGTTCTTC.

V is TRBV19 and J is TRBJ2-7; 7 nucleotides match TRBD1. The CDR3 loop spans 14 amino acids. Trimming took 6 bases from V and 5 from J; bases not matched to a gene: 10. The V gene's germline CDR1 is LNHDA and CDR2 SQIVND (reference sequence). The CDR3 sequence: CASRNRGVGDEQYF. CDR3 sequence (DNA): TGTGCCAGTAGGAACAGGGGAGTCGGGGACGAGCAGTACTTC.

The rearrangement joins TRBV7-2 to TRBJ2-3, with D possibly being TRBD1 or TRBD2 (5 bases each). V was clipped by 4 bases and J by 0 bases, with 17 bases between them. CDR3 length: 17 amino acids. Germline CDR1 and CDR2: SGHTA and FQGNSA. CDR3 nucleotides: TGTGCCAGCAGCTCTCTCCGGACGGGGCTTAGCACAGATACGCAGTATTTT. Amino acids: CASSSLRTGLSTDTQYF.

This chain links TRBV30 with TRBJ1-2; tentative D call: TRBD1 (5 bases). In germline, CDR1 is GTSNPN, CDR2 SVGIG (reference sequence). This CDR3 is built from 13 residues. V lost 0 bases and J lost 8, with 13 bases in between. In nucleotides, the CDR3 is TGTGCCTGGAGTGTAGGGGCGGCGGACGGCTACACCTTC. Its translation: CAWSVGAADGYTF.